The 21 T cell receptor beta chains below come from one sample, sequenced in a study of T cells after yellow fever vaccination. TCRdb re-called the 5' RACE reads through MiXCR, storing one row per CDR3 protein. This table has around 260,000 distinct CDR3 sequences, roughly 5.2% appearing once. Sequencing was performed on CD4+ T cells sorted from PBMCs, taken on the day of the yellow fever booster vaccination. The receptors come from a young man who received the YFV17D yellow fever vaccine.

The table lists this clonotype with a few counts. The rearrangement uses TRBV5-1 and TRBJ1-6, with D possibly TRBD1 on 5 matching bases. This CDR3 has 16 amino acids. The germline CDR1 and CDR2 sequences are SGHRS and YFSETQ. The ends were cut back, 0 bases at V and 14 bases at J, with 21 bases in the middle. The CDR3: CASSLAPRGGDRALHF. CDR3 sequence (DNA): TGCGCCAGCAGCTTGGCCCCCCGCGGGGGAGATCGGGCCCTCCACTTT.

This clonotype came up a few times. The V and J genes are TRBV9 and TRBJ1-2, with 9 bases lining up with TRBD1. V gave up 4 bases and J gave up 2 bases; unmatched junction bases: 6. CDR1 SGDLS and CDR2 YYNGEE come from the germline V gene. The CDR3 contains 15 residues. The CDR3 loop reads CASSPRDRANYGYTF. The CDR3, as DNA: TGTGCCAGCAGCCCCAGGGACAGGGCGAACTATGGCTACACCTTC.

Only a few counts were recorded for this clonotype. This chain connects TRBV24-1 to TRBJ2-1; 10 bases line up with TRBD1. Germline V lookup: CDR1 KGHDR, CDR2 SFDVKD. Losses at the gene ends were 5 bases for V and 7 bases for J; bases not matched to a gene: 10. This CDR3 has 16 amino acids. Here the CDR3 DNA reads TGTGCCACCAGTGCCACAGGGACAGGGGATTTGAATGAGCAGTTCTTC. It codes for CATSATGTGDLNEQFF.

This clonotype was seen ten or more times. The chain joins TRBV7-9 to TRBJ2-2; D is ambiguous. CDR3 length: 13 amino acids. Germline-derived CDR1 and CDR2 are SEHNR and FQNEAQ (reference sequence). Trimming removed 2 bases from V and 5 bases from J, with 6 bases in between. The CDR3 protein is CASSLQATGELFF. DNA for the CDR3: TGTGCCAGCAGCTTACAGGCGACCGGGGAGCTGTTTTTT. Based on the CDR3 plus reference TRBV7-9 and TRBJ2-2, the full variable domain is DTGVSQNPRHKITKRGQNVTFRCDPISEHNRLYWYRQTLGQGPEFLTYFQNEAQLEKSRLLSDRFSAERPKGSFSTLEIQRTEQGDSAMYLCASSLQATGELFFGEGSRLTVL.

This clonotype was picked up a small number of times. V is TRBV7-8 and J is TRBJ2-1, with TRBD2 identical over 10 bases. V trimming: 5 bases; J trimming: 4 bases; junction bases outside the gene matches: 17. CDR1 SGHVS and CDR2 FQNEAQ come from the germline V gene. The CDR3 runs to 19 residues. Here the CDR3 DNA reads TGTGCCAGCAGCCACCGAGGGGTTAATATAGCGGGAGGTTACAATGAGCAGTTCTTC. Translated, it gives CASSHRGVNIAGGYNEQFF.

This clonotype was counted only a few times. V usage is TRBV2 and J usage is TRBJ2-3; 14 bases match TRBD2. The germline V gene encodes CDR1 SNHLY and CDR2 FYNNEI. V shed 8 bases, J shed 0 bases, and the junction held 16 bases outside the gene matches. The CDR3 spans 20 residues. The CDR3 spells CASGSAPGLAGGFSTDTQYF. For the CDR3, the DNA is TGTGCCAGCGGATCCGCCCCCGGACTAGCGGGGGGTTTTAGCACAGATACGCAGTATTTT.

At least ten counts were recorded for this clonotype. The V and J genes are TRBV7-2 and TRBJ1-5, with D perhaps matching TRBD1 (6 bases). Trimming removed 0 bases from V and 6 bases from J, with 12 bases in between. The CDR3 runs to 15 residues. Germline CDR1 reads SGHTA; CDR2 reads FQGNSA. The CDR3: CASSLAPGGVQPQHF. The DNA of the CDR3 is TGTGCCAGCAGCTTAGCGCCGGGGGGCGTTCAGCCCCAGCATTTT.

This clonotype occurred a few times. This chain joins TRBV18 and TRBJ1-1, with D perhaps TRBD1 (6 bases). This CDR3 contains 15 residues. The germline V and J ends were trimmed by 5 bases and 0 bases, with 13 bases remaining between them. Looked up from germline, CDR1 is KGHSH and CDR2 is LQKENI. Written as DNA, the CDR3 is TGTGCCAGCTCATCCCGGACAGCCATGAACACTGAAGCTTTCTTT. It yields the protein CASSSRTAMNTEAFF.

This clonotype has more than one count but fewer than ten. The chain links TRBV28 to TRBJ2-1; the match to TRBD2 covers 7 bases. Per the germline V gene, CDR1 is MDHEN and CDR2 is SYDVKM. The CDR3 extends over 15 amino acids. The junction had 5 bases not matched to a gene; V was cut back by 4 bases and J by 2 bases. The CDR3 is CASSSGGGTYNEQFF. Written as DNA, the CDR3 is TGTGCCAGCAGTTCGGGCGGGGGAACCTACAATGAGCAGTTCTTC.

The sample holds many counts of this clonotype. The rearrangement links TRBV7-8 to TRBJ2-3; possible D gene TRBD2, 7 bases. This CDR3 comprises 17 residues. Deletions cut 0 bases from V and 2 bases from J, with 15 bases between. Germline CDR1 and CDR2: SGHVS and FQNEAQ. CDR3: CASSLARGLSPTDTQYF. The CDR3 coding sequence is TGTGCCAGCAGCTTAGCCAGGGGACTATCTCCCACAGATACGCAGTATTTT.

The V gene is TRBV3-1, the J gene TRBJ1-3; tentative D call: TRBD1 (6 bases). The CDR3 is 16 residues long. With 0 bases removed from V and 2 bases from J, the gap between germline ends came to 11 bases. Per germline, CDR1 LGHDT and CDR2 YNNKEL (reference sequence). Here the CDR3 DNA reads TGTGCCAGCAGCCAAGATTTGGGGGGCACTGGAAACACCATATATTTT. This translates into CASSQDLGGTGNTIYF.

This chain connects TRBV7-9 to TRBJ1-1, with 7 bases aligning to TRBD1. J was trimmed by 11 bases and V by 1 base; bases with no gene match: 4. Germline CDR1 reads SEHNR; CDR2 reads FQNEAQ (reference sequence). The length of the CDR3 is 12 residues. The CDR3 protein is CASSLDRGAAFF. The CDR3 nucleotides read TGTGCCAGCAGCTTAGACAGGGGAGCCGCTTTCTTT.

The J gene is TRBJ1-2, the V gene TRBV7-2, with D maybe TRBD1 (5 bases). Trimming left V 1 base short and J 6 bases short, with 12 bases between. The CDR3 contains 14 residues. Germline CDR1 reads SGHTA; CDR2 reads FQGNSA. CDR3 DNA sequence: TGTGCCAGCAGCTTAGTGGGCAGGGCTGATGGCTACACCTTC. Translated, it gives CASSLVGRADGYTF. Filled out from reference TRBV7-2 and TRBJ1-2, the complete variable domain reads GAGVSQSPSNKVTEKGKDVELRCDPISGHTALYWYRQSLGQGLEFLIYFQGNSAPDKSGLPSDRFSAERTGGSVSTLTIQRTQQEDSAVYLCASSLVGRADGYTFGSGTRLTVV.

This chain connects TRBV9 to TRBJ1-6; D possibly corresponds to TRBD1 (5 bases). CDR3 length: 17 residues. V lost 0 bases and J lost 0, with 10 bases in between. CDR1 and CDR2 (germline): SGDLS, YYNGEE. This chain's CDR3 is CASSVGQSRSYNSPLHF. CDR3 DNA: TGTGCCAGCAGCGTAGGACAGTCCCGCTCCTATAATTCACCCCTCCACTTT.

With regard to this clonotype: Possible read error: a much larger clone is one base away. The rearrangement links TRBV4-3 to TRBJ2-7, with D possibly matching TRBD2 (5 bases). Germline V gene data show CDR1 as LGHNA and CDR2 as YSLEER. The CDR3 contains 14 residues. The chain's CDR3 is CASSQHAMGGGQHF. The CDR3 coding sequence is TGCGCCAGCAGCCAACACGCTATGGGTGGCGGGCAGCACTTC.

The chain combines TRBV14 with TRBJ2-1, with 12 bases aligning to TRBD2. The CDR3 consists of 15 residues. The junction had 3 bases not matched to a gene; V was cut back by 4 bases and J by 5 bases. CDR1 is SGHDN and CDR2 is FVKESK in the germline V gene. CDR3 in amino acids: CASSRGLAGNNEQFF. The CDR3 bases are TGTGCCAGCAGCCGAGGACTAGCGGGGAACAATGAGCAGTTCTTC.

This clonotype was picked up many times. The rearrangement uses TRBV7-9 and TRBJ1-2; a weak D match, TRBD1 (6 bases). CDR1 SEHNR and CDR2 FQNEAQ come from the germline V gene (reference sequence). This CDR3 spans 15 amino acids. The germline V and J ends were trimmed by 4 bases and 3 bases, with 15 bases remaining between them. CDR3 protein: CASSSWTATDYGYTF. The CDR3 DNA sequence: TGTGCCAGCAGCTCCTGGACAGCGACCGACTATGGCTACACCTTC.

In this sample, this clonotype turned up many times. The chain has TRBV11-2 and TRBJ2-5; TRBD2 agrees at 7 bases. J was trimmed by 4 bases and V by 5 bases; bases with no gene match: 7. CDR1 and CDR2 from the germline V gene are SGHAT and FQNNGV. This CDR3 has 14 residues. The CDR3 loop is CASSPRAGRETQYF. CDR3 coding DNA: TGTGCCAGCAGCCCCAGAGCGGGGCGAGAGACCCAGTACTTC.

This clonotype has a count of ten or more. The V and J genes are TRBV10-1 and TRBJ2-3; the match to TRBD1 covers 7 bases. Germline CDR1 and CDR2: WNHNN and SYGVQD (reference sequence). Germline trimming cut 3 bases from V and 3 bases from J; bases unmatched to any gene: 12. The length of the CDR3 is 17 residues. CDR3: CASSESRGQYRTDTQYF. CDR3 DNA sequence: TGCGCCAGCAGTGAATCGAGGGGGCAGTATCGTACAGATACGCAGTATTTT.

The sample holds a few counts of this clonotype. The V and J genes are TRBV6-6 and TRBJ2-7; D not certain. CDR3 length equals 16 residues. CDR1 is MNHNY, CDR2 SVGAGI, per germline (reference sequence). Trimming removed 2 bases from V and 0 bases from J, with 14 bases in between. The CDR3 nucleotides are TGTGCCAGCAGTTACAATCCGCGCCGGAGCTCCTACGAGCAGTACTTC. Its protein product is CASSYNPRRSSYEQYF.

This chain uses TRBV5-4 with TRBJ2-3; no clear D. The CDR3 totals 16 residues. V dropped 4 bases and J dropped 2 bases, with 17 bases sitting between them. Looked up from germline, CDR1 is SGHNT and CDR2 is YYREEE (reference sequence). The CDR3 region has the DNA TGTGCCAGCAGCCAATCGCCGGACCGTTACACAGATACGCAGTATTTT. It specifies CASSQSPDRYTDTQYF.